These 28 T cell receptor beta chains originate from one sample sequenced in a study of blood T cells in healthy people across ages. A second PCR, run for about 7 to 11 cycles, used a sample-barcoded 5' primer plus a J-beta primer mix. TCRdb fed the 5' RACE reads into MiXCR, producing one record per CDR3 protein. The sample holds hundreds of thousands of distinct CDR3 sequences, approximately 30% seen once. The specimen was blood. These receptors originate from a woman aged 80 or older in good health.

This clonotype was counted many times. V gene TRBV5-1 combines with J gene TRBJ1-1; no definite D call. The germline V gene has CDR1 SGHRS and CDR2 YFSETQ. This CDR3 comprises 13 residues. V lost 2 bases, J lost 6 bases, and 11 bases lay in between. The CDR3 DNA sequence: TGCGCCAGCAGCTTAGGAGGATCCTCTGAAGCTTTCTTT. It encodes CASSLGGSSEAFF.

In DNA form, the CDR3 reads TGCGCCAGCAGAAAGGCGGGGTCTGATGAAAAACTGTTTTTT. Amino acids: CASRKAGSDEKLFF. The chain carries TRBV5-1 and TRBJ1-4; D ambiguous. This CDR3 contains 14 residues. Germline V CDR1 and CDR2: SGHRS, YFSETQ. The V gene lost 5 bases and the J gene lost 6 bases, with 14 bases spanning the gap.

With respect to this clonotype: The junction differs from germline at one of its ends, possibly a read error. The chain couples TRBV7-6 to TRBJ1-5, with D possibly TRBD1 on 6 matching bases. The CDR3 has 16 residues. Germline V gene sequence: CDR1 SGHVS, CDR2 FNYEAQ. This CDR3 is CAGSLARGGLNQPQHF. In DNA, the CDR3 is TGTGCCGGCAGCTTAGCCCGCGGGGGGCTCAATCAGCCCCAGCATTTT.

This clonotype was counted many times. In DNA form, the CDR3 reads TGCAGTGCTAGAGATCGGCGGGGGGGCCGGGAGACCCAGTACTTC. Translating gives CSARDRRGGRETQYF. V gene TRBV20-1 combines with J gene TRBJ2-5, with TRBD2 matching 9 bases. Looked up from germline, CDR1 is DFQATT and CDR2 is SNEGSKA (reference sequence). CDR3 size: 15 residues. J lost 5 bases, V lost 0 bases, and 7 bases had no gene match.

This clonotype appeared a few times. A much larger clone lies a single base off, so this may be a read error. The chain links TRBV6-2 or TRBV6-3 to TRBJ2-5, with no clear D. Germline CDR1 MNHEY, CDR2 SVGEGT. Deletions cut 5 bases from V and 11 bases from J, with 27 bases between. CDR3 size: 16 residues. CDR3 region: CASSRGRTPGYNEQYF. In DNA form, the CDR3 reads TGTGCCAGCAGTCGAGGACGGACCCCCGGGTACAATGAGCAGTACTTC.

This clonotype was picked up a small number of times. V and J are TRBV5-1 and TRBJ1-1; D remains unclear. The CDR3 has 14 amino acids. The V gene's germline CDR1 is SGHRS and CDR2 YFSETQ. Trimming stripped 0 bases from V and 5 bases from J, with 11 bases between. The CDR3: CASSLVVPETEAFF. In DNA form, the CDR3 reads TGCGCCAGCAGCTTGGTGGTCCCAGAGACTGAAGCTTTCTTT.

This clonotype was seen a few times. This sequence may be a read error, since a much larger clone differs from it by one base. The rearrangement joins TRBV5-5 to TRBJ2-1, with D uncertain. This CDR3 has 10 residues. Germline-derived CDR1 and CDR2 are SGHKS and YYEKEE (reference sequence). The CDR3 DNA is TGTGCCAGCGGCTTGGGCGGGCAGTTCTTC. It is translated as CASGLGGQFF.

V usage is TRBV7-8 and J usage is TRBJ1-1; D possibly corresponds to TRBD1 (6 bases). The CDR3 has 16 residues. The germline V and J ends were trimmed by 1 base and 0 bases, with 12 bases remaining between them. Germline V gene lookup returns CDR1 SGHVS and CDR2 FQNEAQ. DNA of the CDR3: TGTGCCAGCAGCTTAGGCAATGGACAGTTGAACACTGAAGCTTTCTTT. Translating gives CASSLGNGQLNTEAFF.

With respect to this clonotype: A much larger clone is a single base away; this may be a read error. The chain has TRBV6-2 or TRBV6-3 and TRBJ1-5; D not resolved. The CDR3 totals 12 residues. Looked up from germline, CDR1 is MNHEY and CDR2 is SVGEGT. CDR3: CVSTHGEQPQHF. The CDR3, as DNA: TGTGTCAGCACCCACGGGGAGCAGCCCCAGCATTTT.

In this sample, this clonotype turned up a few times. The junction and the germline gene differ at one end; a read error may be behind it. The rearrangement links TRBV6-5 to TRBJ2-7, with D maybe TRBD1 (6 bases). This CDR3 has 15 residues. The germline gives CDR1 MNHEY, CDR2 SVGAGI. The DNA of the CDR3 is TGTGCCGGCAGTTACTCCCCCCAGGGGCCCTACGAGCAGTACTTC. Protein: CAGSYSPQGPYEQYF.

This clonotype was observed at least ten times. The chain joins TRBV29-1 to TRBJ2-7; D gene unclear. This CDR3 spans 13 amino acids. The ends were cut back, 4 bases at V and 4 bases at J, with 14 bases in the middle. Germline V gives CDR1 SQVTM, CDR2 ANQGSEA. The CDR3 DNA sequence: TGCAGCGTTGGGTCCCCCCCGAATTACGAGCAGTACTTC. Translated: CSVGSPPNYEQYF.

This chain links TRBV20-1 with TRBJ2-1; 9 positions agree with TRBD2. Germline-derived CDR1 and CDR2 are DFQATT and SNEGSKA (reference sequence). Germline trimming cut 1 base from V and 3 bases from J; bases unmatched to any gene: 4. CDR3 length equals 15 residues. The chain's CDR3 is CSARVAGDFYNEQFF. For the CDR3, the DNA is TGCAGTGCTAGAGTAGCGGGGGACTTCTACAATGAGCAGTTCTTC.

The chain is built from TRBV6-5 and TRBJ2-2, with TRBD1 identical over 10 bases. The CDR3 length is 19 residues. The V gene end was trimmed by 4 bases and the J gene end by 1 base; junction bases not matched to a gene: 12. Germline CDR1 and CDR2: MNHEY and SVGAGI. Written as DNA, the CDR3 is TGTGCCAGCAGTTCCTCCGGGACAGGGGTGATCTGGAACACCGGGGAGCTGTTTTTT. It translates to CASSSSGTGVIWNTGELFF.

This clonotype was found once. A read error may explain this, as a much larger clone is one base away. This rearrangement joins TRBV18 to TRBJ2-1, with 7 bases fitting TRBD1. This CDR3 has 16 residues. Germline V gene lookup returns CDR1 KGHSH and CDR2 LQKENI. The junction had 9 bases not matched to a gene; V was cut back by 1 base and J by 6 bases. In nucleotides, the CDR3 is TGTGCCAGCTCACCACTCGACAGGGCGGTCAGCAATGAGCAGTTCTTC. Translation: CASSPLDRAVSNEQFF.

This clonotype was seen at least ten times. The chain joins TRBV5-1 to TRBJ1-1; D gene ambiguous. Trimming removed 0 bases from V and 1 base from J, with 7 bases in between. The length of the CDR3 is 14 residues. CDR1 and CDR2 (germline): SGHRS, YFSETQ. CDR3 sequence: CASSLGPTNTEAFF. The CDR3 DNA sequence: TGCGCCAGCAGCTTGGGACCTACGAACACTGAAGCTTTCTTT.

This clonotype was picked up a small number of times. The chain is built from TRBV14 and TRBJ2-7; 14 positions agree with TRBD2. V was pared by 5 bases and J by 1 base, with 10 bases of the junction left unmatched. This CDR3 region has 18 residues. The germline CDR1 and CDR2 sequences are SGHDN and FVKESK. CDR3 coding DNA: TGTGCCAGCAGCTCGGGACTAGCGGGGGTAACCAGATCCTACGAGCAGTACTTC. Protein product: CASSSGLAGVTRSYEQYF.

This clonotype has just one count. This chain connects TRBV29-1 to TRBJ1-1; D remains ambiguous. Germline V gene lookup returns CDR1 SQVTM and CDR2 ANQGSEA. This CDR3 is 11 amino acids long. The V end lost 4 bases, the J end lost 1 base, and 4 bases lay between the germline ends. CDR3 in amino acids: CSVVWNTEAFF. The CDR3 coding sequence is TGCAGCGTTGTATGGAACACTGAAGCTTTCTTT.

A remark on this clonotype: This may stem from a read error, because a much larger clone lies one nucleotide away. This rearrangement joins TRBV6-2 or TRBV6-3 to TRBJ2-5, with 9 positions matching TRBD1. The J call is doubtful: the DNA matches TRBJ2-7 better. Germline loops: CDR1 MNHEY, CDR2 SVGEGT. The CDR3 totals 14 residues. CDR3 nucleotides: TGTGCCAGCACTCCTCCGGGACAGGGCTACGAGCAGTACTTC. Residues: CASTPPGQGYEQYF.

This clonotype has only a few counts. The V gene is TRBV30, the J gene TRBJ1-5; the D gene is possibly TRBD1 (5 bases). The V gene's germline CDR1 is GTSNPN and CDR2 SVGIG (reference sequence). V lost 5 bases and J 3 bases, leaving 14 bases between the germline ends. CDR3 size: 14 residues. The CDR3 here is CAWSTGTLNQPQHF. CDR3 DNA: TGTGCCTGGTCCACCGGGACCCTCAATCAGCCCCAGCATTTT.

The chain employs TRBV12-3 or TRBV12-4 and TRBJ2-1; 12 positions agree with TRBD2. CDR3 length: 16 residues. With 1 base clipped from V and 9 bases from J, the junction kept 7 bases outside the gene matches. The CDR3 protein is CASSLVTLAGGIEQFF. DNA of the CDR3: TGTGCCAGCAGTTTAGTGACACTAGCGGGGGGTATTGAGCAGTTCTTC.

This clonotype was found many times. The chain uses TRBV20-1 and TRBJ2-7, with 8 bases matching TRBD2. Germline V gene sequence: CDR1 DFQATT, CDR2 SNEGSKA (reference sequence). The CDR3 has 16 amino acids. Trimming at V came to 5 bases and at J to 5 bases, leaving 17 bases not matched to a gene. In nucleotides, the CDR3 is TGCAGTGCTGAAGGGCTCCGCGCGGGGGGTTTAGACGAGCAGTACTTC. This codes for CSAEGLRAGGLDEQYF.

The V and J genes are TRBV20-1 and TRBJ1-4; D gene ambiguous. This CDR3 has 12 residues. Germline-derived CDR1 and CDR2 are DFQATT and SNEGSKA (reference sequence). The CDR3 region has the DNA TGCGTTTGGGAAGGACCTAATGAAAAACTGTTTTTT. Residues: CVWEGPNEKLFF.

This clonotype was seen a few times. The rearrangement joins TRBV6-6 to TRBJ1-1; D uncertain. This CDR3 comprises 14 residues. Trimming left V 5 bases short and J 3 bases short, with 13 bases between. Germline assignment: CDR1 MNHNY and CDR2 SVGAGI (reference sequence). Written as DNA, the CDR3 is TGTGCCAGCAGTCGCAGAGCCGGGGACACTGAAGCTTTCTTT. Amino acid sequence: CASSRRAGDTEAFF.

This rearrangement joins TRBV29-1 to TRBJ2-5, with D perhaps TRBD1 (6 bases). Trimming took 4 bases from V and 1 from J, leaving 19 bases between them. The CDR3 has 16 residues. In germline, CDR1 is SQVTM, CDR2 ANQGSEA. CDR3 amino acids: CSVGTQGLLPQETQYF. Written as DNA, the CDR3 is TGCAGCGTTGGCACCCAGGGGCTCCTACCCCAAGAGACCCAGTACTTC.

This clonotype was seen ten or more times. The chain joins TRBV20-1 to TRBJ2-7; TRBD2 might be the D (6 bases). The V end lost 1 base, the J end lost 1 base, and 14 bases lay between the germline ends. CDR1 and CDR2 from the germline V gene are DFQATT and SNEGSKA (reference sequence). This CDR3 region has 15 residues. The CDR3 bases are TGCAGTGCTAGAGGAGCCGCGGGGTATTCCTACGAGCAGTACTTC. Translating it yields CSARGAAGYSYEQYF.

As for this clonotype: This sequence may be a read error, since a much larger clone differs from it by one base. V and J are TRBV7-9 and TRBJ2-2, with D tentatively TRBD2 (6 bases). There are 12 residues in the CDR3. Germline V gives CDR1 SEHNR, CDR2 FQNEAQ (reference sequence). In DNA form, the CDR3 reads TGTGCCAGCAGCTTATACACCGGGGGGCTGTTTTTT. It specifies CASSLYTGGLFF.

V and J are TRBV6-5 and TRBJ1-1; D unclear. Trimming cost V 5 bases and J 4 bases, with 11 bases left between them. CDR1 is MNHEY, CDR2 SVGAGI, per germline. The CDR3 runs 13 residues. The CDR3 here is CASSEFRSTEAFF. CDR3 coding DNA: TGTGCCAGCAGTGAGTTCAGAAGCACTGAAGCTTTCTTT.

This clonotype was picked up many times. This sequence joins TRBV5-6 and TRBJ2-7; 11 bases fit TRBD1. The CDR3 runs to 15 residues. With V trimmed by 4 bases and J by 0 bases, 3 bases remained unmatched. In germline, CDR1 is SGHDT, CDR2 YYEEEE. The CDR3 spells CASSRDRGYSYEQYF. As DNA, the CDR3 is TGTGCCAGCAGCCGGGACAGGGGGTACTCCTACGAGCAGTACTTC.